This TCR beta chain was identified during a study of memory CD4+ T cells and cytomegalovirus serostatus. Original data processing: After removing out-of-frame reads, 2 million to 2.5 million distinct TCRbeta sequences remained. Profiled with immunoSEQ multiplex PCR; TCRdb holds only in-frame clones, not every one. That table furnishes V, J and clone size, whereas the DNA furnished D and trimming. The sample gives roughly 50,000 clones, around 80% of which show up once; roughly 0.76% is in the top ten. Single viable CD3+CD4+CD8-CD45RO+ cells were sorted as the memory CD4+ T cells. CMV serostatus came from serum IgG against pp150, pp28, p38, p52. The CDR3 contains 10 residues. V gave up 0 bases and J gave up 11 bases, with 0 bases separating them. Study observations and caveats: Suggested: most of the CMV-linked TCR signature lies in CD4+ memory cells. 67 of 164 known CMV-associated TCRbeta sequences appeared in CD4+ memory.

By sample fraction, this clone is medium-sized (0.01 to 0.1%). The antigen is unknown. The sample comprised memory CD4+ T cells from blood. This clonotype was sampled from an adult in good health and CMV-seronegative. The chain employs TRBV5-3 and TRBJ1-6; D unresolved. TRBV5-3 belongs to the ORF category, with a function that is uncertain. The CDR3: CARSLAPLHF. The CDR3 DNA reads TGTGCCAGAAGCTTGGCACCCCTCCACTTT.